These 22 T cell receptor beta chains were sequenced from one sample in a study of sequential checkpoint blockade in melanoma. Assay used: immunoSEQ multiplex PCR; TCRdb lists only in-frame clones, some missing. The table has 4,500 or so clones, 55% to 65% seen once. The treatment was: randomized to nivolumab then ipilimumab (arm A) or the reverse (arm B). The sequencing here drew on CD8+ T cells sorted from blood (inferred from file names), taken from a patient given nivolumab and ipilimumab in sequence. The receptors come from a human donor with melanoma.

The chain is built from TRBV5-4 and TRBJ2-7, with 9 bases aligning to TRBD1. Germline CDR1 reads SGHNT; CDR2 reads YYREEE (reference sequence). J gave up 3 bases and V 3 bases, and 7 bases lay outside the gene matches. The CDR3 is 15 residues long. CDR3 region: CASSSPGQGYYEQYF. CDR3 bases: TGTGCCAGCAGCTCCCCGGGACAGGGTTACTACGAGCAGTACTTC.

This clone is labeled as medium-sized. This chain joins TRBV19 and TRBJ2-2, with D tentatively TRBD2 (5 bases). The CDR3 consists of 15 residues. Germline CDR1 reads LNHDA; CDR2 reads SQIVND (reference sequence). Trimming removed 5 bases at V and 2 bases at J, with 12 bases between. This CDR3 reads CASSSRRENTGELFF. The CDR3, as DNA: TGTGCCAGTAGTTCCCGACGGGAAAACACCGGGGAGCTGTTTTTT.

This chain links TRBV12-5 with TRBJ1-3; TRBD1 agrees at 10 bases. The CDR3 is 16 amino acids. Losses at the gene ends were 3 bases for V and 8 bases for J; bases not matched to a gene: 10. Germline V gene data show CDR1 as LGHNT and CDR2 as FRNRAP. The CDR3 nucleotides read TGTGCTAGTGGTTTCCGGGACAGGGGATTTGGGGACACCATATATTTT. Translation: CASGFRDRGFGDTIYF.

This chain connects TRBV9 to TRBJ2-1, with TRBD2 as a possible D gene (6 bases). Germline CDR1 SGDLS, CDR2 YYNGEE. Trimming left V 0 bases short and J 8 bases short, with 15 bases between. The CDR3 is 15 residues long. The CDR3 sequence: CASSVDGGLSDEQFF. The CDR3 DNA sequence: TGTGCCAGCAGCGTAGATGGAGGACTAAGTGATGAGCAGTTCTTC.

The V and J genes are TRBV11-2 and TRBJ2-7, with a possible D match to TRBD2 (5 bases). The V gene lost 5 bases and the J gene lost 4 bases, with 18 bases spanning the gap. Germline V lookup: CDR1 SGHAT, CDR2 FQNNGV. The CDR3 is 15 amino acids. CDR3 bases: TGTGCCAGCAGCACAGCGGCGTCCCCCAAGTACGAGCAGTACTTC. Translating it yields CASSTAASPKYEQYF.

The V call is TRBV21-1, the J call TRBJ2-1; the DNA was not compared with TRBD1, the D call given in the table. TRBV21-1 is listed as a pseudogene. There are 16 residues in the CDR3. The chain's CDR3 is CASRRGEGQAYNEQFF. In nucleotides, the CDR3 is TGTGCCAGCAGACGGGGGGAGGGACAGGCTTACAATGAGCAGTTCTTC.

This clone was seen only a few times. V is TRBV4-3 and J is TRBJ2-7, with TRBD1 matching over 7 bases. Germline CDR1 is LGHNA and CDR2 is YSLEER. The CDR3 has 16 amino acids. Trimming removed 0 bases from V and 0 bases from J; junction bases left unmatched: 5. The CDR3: CASSQDTGQSSYEQYF. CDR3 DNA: TGCGCCAGCAGCCAAGATACGGGACAGAGCTCCTACGAGCAGTACTTC.

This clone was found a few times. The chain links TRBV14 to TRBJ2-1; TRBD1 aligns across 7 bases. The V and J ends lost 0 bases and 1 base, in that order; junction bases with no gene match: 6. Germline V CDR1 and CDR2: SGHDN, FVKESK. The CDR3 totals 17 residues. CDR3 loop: CASSQDRQGVSYNEQFF. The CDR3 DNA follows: TGTGCCAGCAGCCAAGATCGTCAGGGGGTGTCCTACAATGAGCAGTTCTTC.

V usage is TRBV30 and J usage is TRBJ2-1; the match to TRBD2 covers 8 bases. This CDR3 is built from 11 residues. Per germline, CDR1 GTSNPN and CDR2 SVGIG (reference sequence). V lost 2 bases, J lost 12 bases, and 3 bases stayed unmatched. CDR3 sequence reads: CAWSITSGQFF. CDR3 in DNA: TGTGCCTGGAGTATAACTAGCGGGCAGTTCTTC.

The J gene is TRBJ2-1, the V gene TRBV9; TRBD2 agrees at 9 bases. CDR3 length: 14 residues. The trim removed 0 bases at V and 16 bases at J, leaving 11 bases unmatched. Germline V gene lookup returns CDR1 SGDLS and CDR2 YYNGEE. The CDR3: CASSVGVSGSRRFF. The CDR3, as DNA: TGTGCCAGCAGCGTAGGGGTTAGCGGGAGCAGAAGATTCTTC.

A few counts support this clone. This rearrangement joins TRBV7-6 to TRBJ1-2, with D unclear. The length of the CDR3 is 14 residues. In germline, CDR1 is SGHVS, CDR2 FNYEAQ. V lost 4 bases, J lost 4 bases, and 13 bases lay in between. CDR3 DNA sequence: TGTGCCAGCAGCTCTCCGGGCCGGGGCTATGGCTACACCTTC. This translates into CASSSPGRGYGYTF.

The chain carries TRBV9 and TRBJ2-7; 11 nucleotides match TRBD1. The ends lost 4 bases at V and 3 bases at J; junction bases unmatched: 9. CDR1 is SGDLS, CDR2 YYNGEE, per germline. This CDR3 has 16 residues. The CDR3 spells CASSLTSGTGGYEQYF. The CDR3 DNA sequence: TGTGCCAGCAGCTTAACGTCCGGGACAGGGGGCTACGAGCAGTACTTC.

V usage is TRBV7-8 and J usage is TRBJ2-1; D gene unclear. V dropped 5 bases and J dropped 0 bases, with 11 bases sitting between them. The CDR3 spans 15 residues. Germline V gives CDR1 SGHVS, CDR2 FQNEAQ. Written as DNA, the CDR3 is TGTGCCAGCAGCCCAAGCGCGAGCTCCTACAATGAGCAGTTCTTC. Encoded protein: CASSPSASSYNEQFF.

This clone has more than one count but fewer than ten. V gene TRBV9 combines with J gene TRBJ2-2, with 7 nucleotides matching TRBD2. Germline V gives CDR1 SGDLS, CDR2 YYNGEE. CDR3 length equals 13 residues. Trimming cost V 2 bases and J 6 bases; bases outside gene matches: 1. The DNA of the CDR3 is TGTGCCAGCAGCGTGACTAGCTCCGGGGAGCTGTTTTTT. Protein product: CASSVTSSGELFF.

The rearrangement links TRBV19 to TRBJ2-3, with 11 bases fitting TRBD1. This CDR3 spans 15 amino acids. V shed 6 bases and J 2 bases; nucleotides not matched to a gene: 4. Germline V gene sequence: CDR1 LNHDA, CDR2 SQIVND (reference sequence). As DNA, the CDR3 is TGTGCCAGTAGGCTCGGACAGGGGGCCACAGATACGCAGTATTTT. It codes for CASRLGQGATDTQYF. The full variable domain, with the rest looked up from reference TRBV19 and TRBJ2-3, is DGGITQSPKYLFRKEGQNVTLSCEQNLNHDAMYWYRQDPGQGLRLIYYSQIVNDFQKGDIAEGYSVSREKKESFPLTVTSAQKNPTAFYLCASRLGQGATDTQYFGPGTRLTVL.

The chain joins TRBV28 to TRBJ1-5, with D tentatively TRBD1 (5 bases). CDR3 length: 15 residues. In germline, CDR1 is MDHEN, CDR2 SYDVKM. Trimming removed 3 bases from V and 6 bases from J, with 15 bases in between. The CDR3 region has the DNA TGTGCCAGCAGTTTTAGCGGAGAGGGGACTCAGCCCCAGCATTTT. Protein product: CASSFSGEGTQPQHF.

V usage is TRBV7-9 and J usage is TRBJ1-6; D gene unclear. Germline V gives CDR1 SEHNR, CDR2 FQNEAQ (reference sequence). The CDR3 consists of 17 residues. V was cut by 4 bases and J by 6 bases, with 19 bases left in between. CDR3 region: CASSSHDWMGINSPLHF. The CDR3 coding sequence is TGTGCCAGCAGCTCCCATGACTGGATGGGTATTAATTCACCCCTCCACTTT.

CDR3 in DNA: TGCGCCAGCAGCCAAGGTTTCGAGTACAATGAGCAGTTCTTC. Its translation: CASSQGFEYNEQFF. The chain combines TRBV4-3 with TRBJ2-1; D gene ambiguous. Trimming shortened V by 1 base and J by 4 bases, and 8 bases separated the two germline ends. From germline, CDR1 is LGHNA and CDR2 YSLEER. This CDR3 is 14 amino acids long.

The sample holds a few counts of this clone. CDR3 nucleotide sequence: TGTGCCAGCAGTTTAATAGGACAGCTAACACACAATGAGCAGTTCTTC. Protein sequence: CASSLIGQLTHNEQFF. The gene calls are TRBV28 and TRBJ2-1; D is possibly TRBD1 (6 bases). CDR1 MDHEN and CDR2 SYDVKM come from the germline V gene. V was cut by 2 bases and J by 5 bases, with 16 bases left in between. The CDR3 is 16 residues long. Full variable domain (missing parts from reference TRBV28 and TRBJ2-1): DVKVTQSSRYLVKRTGEKVFLECVQDMDHENMFWYRQDPGLGLRLIYFSYDVKMKEKGDIPEGYSVSREKKERFSLILESASTNQTSMYLCASSLIGQLTHNEQFFGPGTRLTVL.

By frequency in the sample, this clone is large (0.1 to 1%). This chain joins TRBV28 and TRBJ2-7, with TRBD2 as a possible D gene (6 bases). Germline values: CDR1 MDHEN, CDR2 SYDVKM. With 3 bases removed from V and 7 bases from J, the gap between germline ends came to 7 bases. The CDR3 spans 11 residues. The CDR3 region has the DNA TGTGCCAGCAGTTTTGCGGGGGAGCAGTACTTC. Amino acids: CASSFAGEQYF.

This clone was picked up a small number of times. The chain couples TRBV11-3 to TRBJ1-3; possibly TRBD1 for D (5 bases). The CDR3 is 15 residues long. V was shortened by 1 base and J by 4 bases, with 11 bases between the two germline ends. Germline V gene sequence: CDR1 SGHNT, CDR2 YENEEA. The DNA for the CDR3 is TGTGCCAGCAGCTTAGGGAGGGGATCGGGAAACACCATATATTTT. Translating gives CASSLGRGSGNTIYF.

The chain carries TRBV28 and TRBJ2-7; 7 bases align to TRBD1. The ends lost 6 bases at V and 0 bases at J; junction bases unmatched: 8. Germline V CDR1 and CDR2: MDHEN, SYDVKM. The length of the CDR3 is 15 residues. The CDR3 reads CASRYRTGYSYEQYF. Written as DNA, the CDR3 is TGTGCCAGCAGATATAGGACAGGATACTCCTACGAGCAGTACTTC.